These 11 T cell receptor beta chains came from one sample sequenced in a study of T cell responses to AZD1222 COVID-19 vaccine (TCRdb year 2021). Libraries were constructed by the immunoSEQ multiplex PCR assay. Held by TCRdb, this immuneACCESS table contains in-frame sequences only and omits some clones. Under half of the omission traces to an unresolved V gene where checked; the cause of the rest is unknown. This sample lists roughly 100,000 clones; 86% were detected once. The leading ten clones occupy under 1.5% of the sample. Per the publication, the time point label means: baseline before first vaccination. The sample here was peripheral blood, taken on day 0 of AZD1222 vaccination. Every receptor here comes from an adult in good health.

The chain recombines TRBV5-1 with TRBJ2-1; D gene uncertain. Germline V gene lookup returns CDR1 SGHRS and CDR2 YFSETQ. V lost 7 bases and J 0 bases, leaving 11 bases between the germline ends. This CDR3 is built from 14 residues. CDR3 DNA sequence: TGCGCCAGCTACCTGGACCCCTCCTACAATGAGCAGTTCTTC. It yields the protein CASYLDPSYNEQFF. The full variable domain, its missing parts supplied by reference TRBV5-1 and TRBJ2-1, is KAGVTQTPRYLIKTRGQQVTLSCSPISGHRSVSWYQQTPGQGLQFLFEYFSETQRNKGNFPGRFSGRQFSNSRSEMNVSTLELGDSALYLCASYLDPSYNEQFFGPGTRLTVL.

This clone has more than one count but fewer than ten. The chain employs TRBV19 and TRBJ1-6, with 9 bases fitting TRBD1. The CDR3 is 14 amino acids. J gave up 9 bases and V 5 bases, and 5 bases lay outside the gene matches. Germline lookup yields CDR1 LNHDA and CDR2 SQIVND (reference sequence). In DNA form, the CDR3 reads TGTGCCAGTAGTGCGGGACAGGGAGGTTCACCCCTCCACTTT. Amino acid sequence: CASSAGQGGSPLHF.

This clone has only one observation. For the CDR3, the DNA is TGTGCCAGCAGCCAACGTGCCGACAGGGTCGAGCAGTACTTC. It specifies CASSQRADRVEQYF. The chain is built from TRBV3-1 (or the pseudogene TRBV3-2) and TRBJ2-7; 7 bases match TRBD1. The ends lost 2 bases at V and 6 bases at J; junction bases unmatched: 7. Germline CDR1 LGHDT, CDR2 YNNKEL (reference sequence). This CDR3 has 14 residues.

CDR3 in amino acids: CASSQDTGEATEAFF. The DNA of the CDR3 is TGCGCCAGCAGCCAGGACACAGGGGAAGCCACTGAAGCTTTCTTT. The V and J genes are TRBV4-3 and TRBJ1-1; TRBD1 aligns across 7 bases. CDR1 is LGHNA and CDR2 is YSLEER in the germline V gene. This CDR3 is 15 amino acids long. The V segment lost 3 bases and the J segment 4 bases; nucleotides outside the gene matches: 8.

V usage is TRBV6-2 or TRBV6-3 and J usage is TRBJ2-2; D gene ambiguous. Germline V CDR1 and CDR2: MNHEY, SVGEGT. Between the trimmed V and J ends, which lost 0 bases and 4 bases, there was a span of 9 bases. There are 15 residues in the CDR3. The CDR3 here is CASSYSKSVTGELFF. The DNA for the CDR3 is TGTGCCAGCAGTTACTCGAAGTCCGTCACCGGGGAGCTGTTTTTT.

The chain couples TRBV20-1 to TRBJ1-1; D may be TRBD1 (6 bases). The length of the CDR3 is 13 residues. Trimming removed 3 bases at V and 3 bases at J, with 11 bases between. Per germline, CDR1 DFQATT and CDR2 SNEGSKA (reference sequence). CDR3 sequence: CSASRGWDTEAFF. For the CDR3, the DNA is TGCAGTGCTAGTAGGGGGTGGGACACTGAAGCTTTCTTT.

The J gene is TRBJ1-1, the V gene TRBV5-1, with D tentatively TRBD1 (5 bases). The CDR3 is 14 residues long. Trimming left V 0 bases short and J 4 bases short, with 10 bases between. Per germline, CDR1 SGHRS and CDR2 YFSETQ. CDR3 protein: CASSLAGTGTEAFF. The CDR3 DNA is TGCGCCAGCAGCTTGGCGGGCACAGGCACTGAAGCTTTCTTT.

The chain recombines TRBV4-3 with TRBJ1-1; D unclear. The CDR3 is made up of 16 amino acids. Looked up from germline, CDR1 is LGHNA and CDR2 is YSLEER. V was cut by 1 base and J by 1 base, with 13 bases left in between. CDR3 nucleotides: TGCGCCAGCAGCCAAGGAGTGTCGGCGGGGAACACTGAAGCTTTCTTT. Translated, it gives CASSQGVSAGNTEAFF.

The rearrangement uses TRBV6-5 and TRBJ1-1, with a possible D match to TRBD1 (5 bases). The CDR3 extends over 14 amino acids. Per the germline V gene, CDR1 is MNHEY and CDR2 is SVGAGI. Trimming took 10 bases from V and 2 from J, leaving 17 bases between them. The DNA of the CDR3 is TGTGCCATTAGGGCCCTTGGGGGTAACACTGAAGCTTTCTTT. Translating gives CAIRALGGNTEAFF.

The rearrangement uses TRBV7-9 and TRBJ2-5; no reliable D call. With 4 bases removed from V and 3 bases from J, the gap between germline ends came to 6 bases. CDR1 is SEHNR, CDR2 FQNEAQ, per germline (reference sequence). The CDR3 is 12 amino acids. The CDR3 loop reads CASSYTEETQYF. CDR3 in DNA: TGTGCCAGCAGCTACACCGAAGAGACCCAGTACTTC.

V usage is TRBV30 and J usage is TRBJ2-2; no reliable D call. The V gene's germline CDR1 is GTSNPN and CDR2 SVGIG (reference sequence). V was pared by 0 bases and J by 4 bases, with 15 bases between. This CDR3 comprises 16 residues. CDR3 loop: CAWSVPTLHLTGELFF. CDR3 coding DNA: TGTGCCTGGAGTGTACCTACTTTACACCTCACCGGGGAGCTGTTTTTT.